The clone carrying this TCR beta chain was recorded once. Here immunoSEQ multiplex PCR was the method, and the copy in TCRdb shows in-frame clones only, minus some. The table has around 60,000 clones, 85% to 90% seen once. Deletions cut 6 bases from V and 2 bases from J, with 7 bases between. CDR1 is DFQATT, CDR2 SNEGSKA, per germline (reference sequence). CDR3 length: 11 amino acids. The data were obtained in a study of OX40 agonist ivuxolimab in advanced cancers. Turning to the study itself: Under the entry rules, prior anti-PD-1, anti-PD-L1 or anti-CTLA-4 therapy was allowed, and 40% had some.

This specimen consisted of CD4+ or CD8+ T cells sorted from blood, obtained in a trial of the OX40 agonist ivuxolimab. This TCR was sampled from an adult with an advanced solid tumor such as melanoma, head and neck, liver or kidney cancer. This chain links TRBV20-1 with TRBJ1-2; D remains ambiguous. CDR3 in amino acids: CSAGGNYGYTF. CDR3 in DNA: TGCAGTGCCGGCGGAAACTATGGCTACACCTTC.